This T cell receptor beta chain stems from a study of T cells in Graves' hyperthyroidism and ophthalmopathy. Patients were excluded for uncontrolled infection, other autoimmune disease, pregnancy or lactation. Authors of the study amplified TCR beta CDR3 regions from RNA transcripts. The primer set for the first-round RT-PCR of the TCR CDR3 was HTBI. TCRdb redid the calling of the multiplex PCR reads with MiXCR, one entry per CDR3 protein. The table has approximately 510,000 distinct CDR3 sequences, 40% to 55% seen once. V was shortened by 1 base and J by 1 base, with 10 bases between the two germline ends. Germline assignment: CDR1 SGHTA and CDR2 FQGNSA. The CDR3 loop spans 15 amino acids.

The chain is built from TRBV7-2 and TRBJ1-1; D is ambiguous. The receptor was isolated from an adult woman with Graves' disease, either hyperthyroidism or ophthalmopathy (not recorded which). The specimen was peripheral blood or thyroid tissue (not recorded which). This CDR3 reads CASSLEGIRNTEAFF. The CDR3 coding sequence is TGTGCCAGCAGCTTAGAGGGAATTCGGAACACTGAAGCTTTCTTT.